This T cell receptor (beta chain) derives from a study of cytomegalovirus exposure and HLA in healthy donors. Both 60 Vbeta primers and 13 Jbeta primers went into the PCR. TCRdb's table, derived via immunoSEQ multiplex PCR, lists solely in-frame clones and lacks some. The sample has more than 95,000 clones, 83% seen once. The germline CDR1 and CDR2 sequences are LNHDA and SQIVND (reference sequence). This CDR3 is built from 15 residues. Trimming removed 8 bases from V and 8 bases from J; junction bases left unmatched: 16. The source of this sequence is a woman aged 40 to 50 in good health and CMV-seropositive. V usage is TRBV19 and J usage is TRBJ1-2, with 8 bases fitting TRBD1. What was sequenced was PBMCs. The CDR3, as DNA: TGTGCCAGTGGTGAGAGGGCAGGGGGCGCCATGGGCTACACCTTC. The encoded protein is CASGERAGGAMGYTF.